This TCR beta chain was observed in a study of blood T cell repertoires in COVID-19. The overall study: Material from acute and convalescent COVID-19 was sourced from the United States, Italy and Spain.

Germline V gene lookup returns CDR1 KGHDR and CDR2 SFDVKD. The CDR3 has 16 residues. J was trimmed by 4 bases and V by 5 bases; bases with no gene match: 7. Authors' methods: The authors estimated nucleated cell counts from reference gene primer amplification. The repertoire was sequenced with immunoSEQ multiplex PCR; TCRdb's copy has only in-frame clones and lacks some. V and J calls and clone size follow that table, whereas D and trimming were derived from the DNA. The table includes some 30,000 clones, roughly 87% detected once. The V and J genes are TRBV24-1 and TRBJ2-1, with 10 bases that match TRBD2. This clonotype was obtained from a man over 45 with active or convalescent COVID-19. Sequencing used peripheral blood. CDR3 region: CATSAVAGGIYNEQFF. DNA for the CDR3: TGTGCCACCAGTGCGGTAGCGGGAGGAATTTACAATGAGCAGTTCTTC.